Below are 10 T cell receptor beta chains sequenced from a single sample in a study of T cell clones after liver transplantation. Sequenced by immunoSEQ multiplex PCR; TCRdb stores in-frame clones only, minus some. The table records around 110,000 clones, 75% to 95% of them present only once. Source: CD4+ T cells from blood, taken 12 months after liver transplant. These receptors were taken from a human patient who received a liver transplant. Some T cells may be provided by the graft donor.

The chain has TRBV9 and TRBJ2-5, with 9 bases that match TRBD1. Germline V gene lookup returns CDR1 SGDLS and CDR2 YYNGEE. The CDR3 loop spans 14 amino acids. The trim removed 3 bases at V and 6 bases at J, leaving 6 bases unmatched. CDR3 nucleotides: TGTGCCAGCAGCGCTCCGGGACAGGGAAAGACCCAGTACTTC. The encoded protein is CASSAPGQGKTQYF.

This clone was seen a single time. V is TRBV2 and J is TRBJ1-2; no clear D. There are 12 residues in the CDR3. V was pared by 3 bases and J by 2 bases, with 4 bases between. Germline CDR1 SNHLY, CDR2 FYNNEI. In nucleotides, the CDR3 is TGTGCCAGCAGTGATCAGAACTATGGCTACACCTTC. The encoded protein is CASSDQNYGYTF.

The CDR3 region is CASRQGLAGDRDEQFF. The CDR3 DNA is TGTGCCAGCAGGCAAGGACTAGCGGGAGACCGGGATGAGCAGTTCTTC. The V gene is TRBV9, the J gene TRBJ2-1; 13 positions agree with TRBD2. Germline CDR1 reads SGDLS; CDR2 reads YYNGEE. With V trimmed by 5 bases and J by 8 bases, 10 bases remained unmatched. CDR3 length: 16 residues.

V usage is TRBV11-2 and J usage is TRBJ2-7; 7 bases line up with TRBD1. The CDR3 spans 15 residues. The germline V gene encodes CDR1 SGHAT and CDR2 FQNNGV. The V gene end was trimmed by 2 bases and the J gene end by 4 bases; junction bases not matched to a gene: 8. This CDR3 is CASSLSPQGPYEQYF. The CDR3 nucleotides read TGTGCCAGCAGCTTATCCCCACAGGGGCCATACGAGCAGTACTTC.

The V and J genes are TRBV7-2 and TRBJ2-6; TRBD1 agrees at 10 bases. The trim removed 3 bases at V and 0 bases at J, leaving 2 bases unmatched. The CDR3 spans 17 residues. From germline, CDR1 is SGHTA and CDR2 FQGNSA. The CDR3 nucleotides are TGTGCCAGCAGCTTTTGGGACAGGGGCTCTGGGGCCAACGTCCTGACTTTC. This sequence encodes CASSFWDRGSGANVLTF.

The CDR3, as DNA: TGTGCCAGCTCACCGAGGGGCGAACGAGCGTACTTC. Translated, it gives CASSPRGERAYF. The V call is TRBV18, the J call TRBJ2-4; the D call may be TRBD1 or TRBD2 (5 bases each). Germline assignment: CDR1 KGHSH and CDR2 LQKENI. V shed 3 bases and J shed 15 bases, with 15 bases lying between them. CDR3 length: 12 amino acids.

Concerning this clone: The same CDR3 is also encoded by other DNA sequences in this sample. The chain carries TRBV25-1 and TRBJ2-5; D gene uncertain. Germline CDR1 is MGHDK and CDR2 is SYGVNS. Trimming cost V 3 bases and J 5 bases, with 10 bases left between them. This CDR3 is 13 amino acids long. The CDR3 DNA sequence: TGTGCCAGCAGTGAGCCAGGAAGGGAGACCCAGTACTTC. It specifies CASSEPGRETQYF.

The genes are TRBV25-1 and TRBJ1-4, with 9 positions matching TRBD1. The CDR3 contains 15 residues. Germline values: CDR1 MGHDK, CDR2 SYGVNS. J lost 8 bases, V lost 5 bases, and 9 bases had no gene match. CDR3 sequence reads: CASSPPGTGSEKLFF. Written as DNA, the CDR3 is TGTGCCAGCAGTCCACCCGGGACAGGGTCCGAAAAACTGTTTTTT.

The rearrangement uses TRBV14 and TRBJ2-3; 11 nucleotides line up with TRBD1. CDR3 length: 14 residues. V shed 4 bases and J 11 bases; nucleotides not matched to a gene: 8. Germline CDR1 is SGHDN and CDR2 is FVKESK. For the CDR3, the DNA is TGTGCCAGCAGCCCCCGGGACAGGGGGACGATGCAGTATTTT. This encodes CASSPRDRGTMQYF.

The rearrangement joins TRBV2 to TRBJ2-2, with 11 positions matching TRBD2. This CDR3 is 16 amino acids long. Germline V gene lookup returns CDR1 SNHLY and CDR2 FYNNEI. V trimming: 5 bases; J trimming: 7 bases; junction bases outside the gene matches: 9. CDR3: CASSQPLAGVVGELFF. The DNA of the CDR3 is TGTGCCAGCAGTCAGCCACTAGCGGGAGTGGTCGGGGAGCTGTTTTTT.